This T cell receptor beta chain derives from a study of technical replicates of blood from a few donors. Repertoires were generated with immunoSEQ multiplex PCR, while TCRdb's copy carries only in-frame clones and drops some. Of over 85,000 clones in the sample, approximately 94% were seen once. In germline, CDR1 is SGHTA, CDR2 FQGNSA. The CDR3 is 14 amino acids. Trimming took 8 bases from V and 5 from J; bases not matched to a gene: 3. This sequence was found in a human donor in good health. The rearrangement uses TRBV7-2 and TRBJ2-1; 13 nucleotides agree with TRBD2. Sequenced: T cells isolated from PBMCs. The CDR3, as DNA: TGTGCCAGCCACGGACTAGCGGGAGACAATGAGCAGTTCTTC. As protein: CASHGLAGDNEQFF. Full variable domain (outside the CDR3, taken from reference TRBV7-2 and TRBJ2-1): GAGVSQSPSNKVTEKGKDVELRCDPISGHTALYWYRQSLGQGLEFLIYFQGNSAPDKSGLPSDRFSAERTGGSVSTLTIQRTQQEDSAVYLCASHGLAGDNEQFFGPGTRLTVL.